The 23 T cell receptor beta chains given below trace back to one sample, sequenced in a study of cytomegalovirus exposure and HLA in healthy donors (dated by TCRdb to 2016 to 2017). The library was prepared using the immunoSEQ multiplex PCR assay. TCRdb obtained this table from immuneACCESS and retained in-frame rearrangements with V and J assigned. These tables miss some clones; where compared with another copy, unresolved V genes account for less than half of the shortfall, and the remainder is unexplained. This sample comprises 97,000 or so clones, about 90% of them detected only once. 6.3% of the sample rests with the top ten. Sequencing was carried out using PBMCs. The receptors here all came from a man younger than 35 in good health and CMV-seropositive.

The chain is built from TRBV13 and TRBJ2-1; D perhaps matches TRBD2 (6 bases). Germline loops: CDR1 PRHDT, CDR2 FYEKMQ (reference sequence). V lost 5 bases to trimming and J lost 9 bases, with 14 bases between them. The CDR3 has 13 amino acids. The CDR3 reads CASSEWDFGEQFF. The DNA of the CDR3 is TGTGCCAGCAGCGAATGGGACTTTGGTGAGCAGTTCTTC.

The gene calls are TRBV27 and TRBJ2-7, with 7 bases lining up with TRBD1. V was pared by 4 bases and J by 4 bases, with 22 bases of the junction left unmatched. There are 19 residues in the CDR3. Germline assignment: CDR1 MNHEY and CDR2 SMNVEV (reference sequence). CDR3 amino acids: CASSSPIPARGQGLYEQYF. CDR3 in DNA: TGTGCCAGCAGTTCACCCATACCCGCAAGGGGGCAGGGTTTATACGAGCAGTACTTC.

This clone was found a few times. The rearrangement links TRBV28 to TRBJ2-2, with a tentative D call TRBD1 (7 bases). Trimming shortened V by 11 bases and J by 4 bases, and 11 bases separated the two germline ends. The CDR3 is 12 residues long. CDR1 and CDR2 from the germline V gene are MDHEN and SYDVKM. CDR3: CAGQGGTGELFF. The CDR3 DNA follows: TGTGCCGGCCAGGGGGGCACCGGGGAGCTGTTTTTT.

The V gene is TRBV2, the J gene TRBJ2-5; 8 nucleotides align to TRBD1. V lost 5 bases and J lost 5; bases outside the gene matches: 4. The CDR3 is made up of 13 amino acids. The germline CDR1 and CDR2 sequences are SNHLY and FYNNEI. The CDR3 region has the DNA TGTGCCAGCAGTCCAGGGGGCTGGGAGACCCAGTACTTC. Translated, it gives CASSPGGWETQYF.

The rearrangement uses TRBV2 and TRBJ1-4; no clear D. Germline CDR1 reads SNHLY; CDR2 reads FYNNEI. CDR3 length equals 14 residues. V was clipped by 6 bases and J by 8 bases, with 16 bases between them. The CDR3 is CASRVGSSGEKLFF. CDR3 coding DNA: TGTGCCAGCAGGGTAGGTTCGTCGGGGGAAAAACTGTTTTTT. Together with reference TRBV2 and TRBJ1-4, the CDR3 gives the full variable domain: EPEVTQTPSHQVTQMGQEVILRCVPISNHLYFYWYRQILGQKVEFLVSFYNNEISEKSEIFDDQFSVERPDGSNFTLKIRSTKLEDSAMYFCASRVGSSGEKLFFGSGTQLSVL.

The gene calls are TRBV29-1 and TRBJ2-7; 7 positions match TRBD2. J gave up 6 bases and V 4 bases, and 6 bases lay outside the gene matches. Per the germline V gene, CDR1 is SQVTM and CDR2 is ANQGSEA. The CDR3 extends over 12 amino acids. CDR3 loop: CSVARGGGEQYF. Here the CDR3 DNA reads TGCAGCGTTGCGCGCGGCGGGGGCGAGCAGTACTTC.

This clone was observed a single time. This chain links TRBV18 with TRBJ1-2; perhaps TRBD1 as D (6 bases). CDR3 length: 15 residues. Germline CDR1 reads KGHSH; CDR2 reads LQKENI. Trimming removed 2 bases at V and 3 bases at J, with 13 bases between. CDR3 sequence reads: CASSPGADRDYGYTF. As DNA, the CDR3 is TGTGCCAGCTCACCAGGGGCGGACAGAGACTATGGCTACACCTTC.

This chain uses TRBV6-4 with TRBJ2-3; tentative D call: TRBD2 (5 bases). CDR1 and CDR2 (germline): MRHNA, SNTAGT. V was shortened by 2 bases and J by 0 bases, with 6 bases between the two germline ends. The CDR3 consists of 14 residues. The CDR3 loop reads CASSDRGSTDTQYF. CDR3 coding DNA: TGTGCCAGCAGTGACCGGGGTAGCACAGATACGCAGTATTTT.

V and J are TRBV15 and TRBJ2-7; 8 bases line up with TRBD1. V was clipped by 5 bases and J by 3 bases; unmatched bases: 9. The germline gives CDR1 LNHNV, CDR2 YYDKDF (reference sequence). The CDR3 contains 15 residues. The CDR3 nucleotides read TGTGCCACCAGCGGCGGACAGGGATCCCACTACGAGCAGTACTTC. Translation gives CATSGGQGSHYEQYF. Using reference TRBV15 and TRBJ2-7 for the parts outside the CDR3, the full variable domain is DAMVIQNPRYQVTQFGKPVTLSCSQTLNHNVMYWYQQKSSQAPKLLFHYYDKDFNNEADTPDNFQSRRPNTSFCFLDIRSPGLGDTAMYLCATSGGQGSHYEQYFGPGTRLTVT.

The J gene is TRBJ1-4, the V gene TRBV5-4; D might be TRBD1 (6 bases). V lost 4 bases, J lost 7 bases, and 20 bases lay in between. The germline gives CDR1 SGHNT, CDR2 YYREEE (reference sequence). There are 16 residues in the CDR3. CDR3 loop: CASSLNPTGSSEKLFF. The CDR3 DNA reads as TGTGCCAGCAGCCTGAATCCGACAGGATCCTCTGAAAAACTGTTTTTT.

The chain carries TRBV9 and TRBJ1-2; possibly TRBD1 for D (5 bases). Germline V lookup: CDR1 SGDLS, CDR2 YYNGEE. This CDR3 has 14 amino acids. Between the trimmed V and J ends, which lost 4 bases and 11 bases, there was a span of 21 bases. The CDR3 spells CASSSGQGIAGYTF. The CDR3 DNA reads TGTGCCAGCAGCTCCGGGCAGGGAATTGCTGGTTACACCTTC.

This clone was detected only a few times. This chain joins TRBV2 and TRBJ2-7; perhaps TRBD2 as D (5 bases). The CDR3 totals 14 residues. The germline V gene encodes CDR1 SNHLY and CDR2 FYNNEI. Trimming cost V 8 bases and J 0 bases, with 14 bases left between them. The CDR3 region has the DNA TGTGCCAGCTCCGGGGAGTCGAGCTCCTACGAGCAGTACTTC. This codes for CASSGESSSYEQYF.

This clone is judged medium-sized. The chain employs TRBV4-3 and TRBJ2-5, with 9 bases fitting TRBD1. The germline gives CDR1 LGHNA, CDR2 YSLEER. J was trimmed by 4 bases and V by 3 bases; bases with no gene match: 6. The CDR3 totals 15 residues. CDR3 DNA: TGCGCCAGCAGCCATGAGGGGACAGGGAGAGAGACCCAGTACTTC. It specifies CASSHEGTGRETQYF.

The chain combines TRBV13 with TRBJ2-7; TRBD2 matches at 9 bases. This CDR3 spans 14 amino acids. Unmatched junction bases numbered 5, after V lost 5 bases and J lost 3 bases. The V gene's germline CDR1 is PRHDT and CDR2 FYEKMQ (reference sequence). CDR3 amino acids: CASSHSGGDYEQYF. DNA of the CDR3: TGTGCCAGCAGCCATAGCGGGGGAGACTACGAGCAGTACTTC.

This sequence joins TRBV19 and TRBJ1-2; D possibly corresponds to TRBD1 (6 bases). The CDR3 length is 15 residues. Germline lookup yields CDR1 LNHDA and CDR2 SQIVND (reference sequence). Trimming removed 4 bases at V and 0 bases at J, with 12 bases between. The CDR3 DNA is TGTGCCAGTAGTACGGACAGCCTTGCTAACTATGGCTACACCTTC. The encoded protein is CASSTDSLANYGYTF.

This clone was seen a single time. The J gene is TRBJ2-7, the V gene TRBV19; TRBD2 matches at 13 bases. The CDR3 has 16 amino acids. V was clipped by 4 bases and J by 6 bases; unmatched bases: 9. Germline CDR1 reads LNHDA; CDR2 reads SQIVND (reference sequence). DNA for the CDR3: TGTGCCAGTAGTAGAACCGGGACTAGCGGGAATAGCGAGCAGTACTTC. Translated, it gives CASSRTGTSGNSEQYF.

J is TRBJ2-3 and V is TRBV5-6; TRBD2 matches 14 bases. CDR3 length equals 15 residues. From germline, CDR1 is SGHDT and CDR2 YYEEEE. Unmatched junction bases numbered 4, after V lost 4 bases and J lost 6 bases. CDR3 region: CASSRRLAGGDTQYF. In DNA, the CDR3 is TGTGCCAGCAGCAGAAGACTAGCGGGAGGGGATACGCAGTATTTT.

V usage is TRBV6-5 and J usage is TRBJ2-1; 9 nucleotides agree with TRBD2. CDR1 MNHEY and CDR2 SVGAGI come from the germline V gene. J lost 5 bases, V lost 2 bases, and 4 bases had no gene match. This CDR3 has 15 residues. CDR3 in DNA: TGTGCCAGCAGTTACGTGACTAGCGGCAACAATGAGCAGTTCTTC. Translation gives CASSYVTSGNNEQFF.

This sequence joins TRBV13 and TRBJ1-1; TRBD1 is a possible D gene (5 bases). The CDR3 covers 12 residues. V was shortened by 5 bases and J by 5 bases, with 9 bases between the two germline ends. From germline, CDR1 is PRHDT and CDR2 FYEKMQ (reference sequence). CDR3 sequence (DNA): TGTGCCAGCAGCCCAGGGTGGACTGAAGCTTTCTTT. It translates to CASSPGWTEAFF. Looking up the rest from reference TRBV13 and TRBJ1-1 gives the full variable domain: AAGVIQSPRHLIKEKRETATLKCYPIPRHDTVYWYQQGPGQDPQFLISFYEKMQSDKGSIPDRFSAQQFSDYHSELNMSSLELGDSALYFCASSPGWTEAFFGQGTRLTVV.

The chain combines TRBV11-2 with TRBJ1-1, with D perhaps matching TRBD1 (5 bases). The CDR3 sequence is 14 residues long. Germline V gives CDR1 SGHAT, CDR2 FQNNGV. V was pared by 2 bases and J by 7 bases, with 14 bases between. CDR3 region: CASSLRVSGGEAFF. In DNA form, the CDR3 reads TGTGCCAGCAGCTTAAGGGTATCGGGGGGTGAAGCTTTCTTT. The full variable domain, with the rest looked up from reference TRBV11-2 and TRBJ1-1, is EAGVAQSPRYKIIEKRQSVAFWCNPISGHATLYWYQQILGQGPKLLIQFQNNGVVDDSQLPKDRFSAERLKGVDSTLKIQPAKLEDSAVYLCASSLRVSGGEAFFGQGTRLTVV.

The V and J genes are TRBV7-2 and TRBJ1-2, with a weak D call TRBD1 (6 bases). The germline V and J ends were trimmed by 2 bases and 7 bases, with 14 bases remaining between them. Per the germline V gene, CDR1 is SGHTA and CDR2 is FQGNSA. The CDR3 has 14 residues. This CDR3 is CASSLSADRSGYTF. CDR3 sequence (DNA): TGTGCCAGCAGCTTATCGGCCGACAGGTCTGGCTACACCTTC. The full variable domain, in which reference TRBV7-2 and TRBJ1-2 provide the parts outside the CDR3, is GAGVSQSPSNKVTEKGKDVELRCDPISGHTALYWYRQSLGQGLEFLIYFQGNSAPDKSGLPSDRFSAERTGGSVSTLTIQRTQQEDSAVYLCASSLSADRSGYTFGSGTRLTVV.

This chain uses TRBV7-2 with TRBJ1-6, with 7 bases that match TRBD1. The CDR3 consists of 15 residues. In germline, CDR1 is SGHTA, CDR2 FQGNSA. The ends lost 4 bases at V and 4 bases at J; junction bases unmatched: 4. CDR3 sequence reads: CASSSGTAYNSPLHF. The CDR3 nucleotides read TGTGCCAGCAGCTCCGGGACAGCTTATAATTCACCCCTCCACTTT.

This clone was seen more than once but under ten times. The CDR3 region is CASSKEQGANTGELFF. DNA of the CDR3: TGTGCCAGCAGCAAAGAGCAGGGGGCCAACACCGGGGAGCTGTTTTTT. The rearrangement uses TRBV21-1 and TRBJ2-2; TRBD1, the table's D call, was not compared with the DNA. TRBV21-1 is designated a pseudogene. The CDR3 is 16 amino acids.